This entry describes one TCR beta chain. Its matching antigen is unknown. CDR3 length equals 12 residues. Trimming pared 1 base from V and 4 bases from J, leaving 3 bases between. CDR1 and CDR2 (germline): MNHEY, SVGEGT. Profiled with immunoSEQ multiplex PCR; TCRdb holds only in-frame clones, not every one. The sample holds more than 110,000 clones. The record originates from a study of T cell responses to AZD1222 COVID-19 vaccine. General study results and limits: Nearly half of spike-specific TCRs reportedly target variant regions that are unmutated in the B.1.351 and B.1.1.7 variants. Along spike, vaccine-associated CD4 TCRs were found throughout, with dominance at 160-218 and 743-854. White British donors predominated, females outnumbered males, and clonal diversity was possibly underestimated.

Sequencing input: peripheral blood. The sequence was obtained from an adult in good health. The V call is TRBV6-2 or TRBV6-3, the J call TRBJ2-3; D is uncertain. This CDR3 reads CASSYYSDTQYF. The CDR3, as DNA: TGTGCCAGCAGTTACTACTCAGATACGCAGTATTTT.